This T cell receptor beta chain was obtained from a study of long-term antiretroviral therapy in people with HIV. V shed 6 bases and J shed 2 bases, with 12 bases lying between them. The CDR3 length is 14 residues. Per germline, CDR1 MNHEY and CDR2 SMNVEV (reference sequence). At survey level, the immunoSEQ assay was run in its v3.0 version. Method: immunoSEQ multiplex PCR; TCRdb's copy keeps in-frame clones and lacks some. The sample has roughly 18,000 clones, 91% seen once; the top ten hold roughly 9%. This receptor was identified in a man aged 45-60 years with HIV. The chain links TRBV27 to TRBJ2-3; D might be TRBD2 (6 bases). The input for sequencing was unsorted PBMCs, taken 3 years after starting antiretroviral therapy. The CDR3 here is CASRWDLNTDTQYF. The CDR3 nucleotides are TGTGCCAGCAGATGGGACTTGAACACAGATACGCAGTATTTT.